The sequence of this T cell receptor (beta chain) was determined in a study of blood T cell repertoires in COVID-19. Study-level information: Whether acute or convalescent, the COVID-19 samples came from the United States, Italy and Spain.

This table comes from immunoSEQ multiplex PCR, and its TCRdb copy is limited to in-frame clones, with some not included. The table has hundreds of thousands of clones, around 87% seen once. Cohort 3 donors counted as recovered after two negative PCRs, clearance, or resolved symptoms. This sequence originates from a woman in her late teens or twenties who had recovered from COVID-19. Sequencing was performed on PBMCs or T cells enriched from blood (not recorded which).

The CDR3 bases are TGTGCCTGGAGTATAATGCAGTCTGCCAATGGCTACACCTTC. It encodes CAWSIMQSANGYTF. The chain uses TRBV30 and TRBJ1-2; D gene uncertain. CDR3 length equals 14 residues. Germline V gives CDR1 GTSNPN, CDR2 SVGIG (reference sequence). Trimming pared 2 bases from V and 6 bases from J, leaving 16 bases between.